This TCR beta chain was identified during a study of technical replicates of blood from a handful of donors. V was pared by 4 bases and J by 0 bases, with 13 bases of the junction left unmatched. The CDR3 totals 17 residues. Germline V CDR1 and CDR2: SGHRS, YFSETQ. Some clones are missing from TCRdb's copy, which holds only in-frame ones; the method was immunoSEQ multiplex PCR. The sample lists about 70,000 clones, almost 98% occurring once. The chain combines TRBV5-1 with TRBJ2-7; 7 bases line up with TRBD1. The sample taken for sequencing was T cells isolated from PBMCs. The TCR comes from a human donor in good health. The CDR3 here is CASSAAYRDSFSYEQYF. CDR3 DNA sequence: TGCGCCAGCAGCGCCGCATACCGGGACAGCTTCTCCTACGAGCAGTACTTC. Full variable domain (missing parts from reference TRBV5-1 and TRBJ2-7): KAGVTQTPRYLIKTRGQQVTLSCSPISGHRSVSWYQQTPGQGLQFLFEYFSETQRNKGNFPGRFSGRQFSNSRSEMNVSTLELGDSALYLCASSAAYRDSFSYEQYFGPGTRLTVT.